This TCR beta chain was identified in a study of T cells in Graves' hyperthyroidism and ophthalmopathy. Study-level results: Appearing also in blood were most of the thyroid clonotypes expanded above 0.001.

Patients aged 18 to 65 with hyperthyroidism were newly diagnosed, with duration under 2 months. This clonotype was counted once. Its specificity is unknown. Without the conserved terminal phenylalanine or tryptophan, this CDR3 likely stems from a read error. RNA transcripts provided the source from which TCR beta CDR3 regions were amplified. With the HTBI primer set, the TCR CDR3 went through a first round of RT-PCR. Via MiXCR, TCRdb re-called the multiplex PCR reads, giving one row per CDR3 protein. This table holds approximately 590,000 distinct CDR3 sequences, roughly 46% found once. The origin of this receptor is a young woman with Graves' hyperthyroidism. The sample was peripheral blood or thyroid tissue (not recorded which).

The CDR3 is CATSMGSTEAFL. DNA of the CDR3: TGTGCCACCAGTATGGGCTCCACTGAAGCTTTCCTT. The chain is built from TRBV24-1 and TRBJ1-1; D is unclear. The CDR3 has 12 amino acids. V lost 6 bases and J lost 4, with 8 bases in between. The germline CDR1 and CDR2 sequences are KGHDR and SFDVKD.